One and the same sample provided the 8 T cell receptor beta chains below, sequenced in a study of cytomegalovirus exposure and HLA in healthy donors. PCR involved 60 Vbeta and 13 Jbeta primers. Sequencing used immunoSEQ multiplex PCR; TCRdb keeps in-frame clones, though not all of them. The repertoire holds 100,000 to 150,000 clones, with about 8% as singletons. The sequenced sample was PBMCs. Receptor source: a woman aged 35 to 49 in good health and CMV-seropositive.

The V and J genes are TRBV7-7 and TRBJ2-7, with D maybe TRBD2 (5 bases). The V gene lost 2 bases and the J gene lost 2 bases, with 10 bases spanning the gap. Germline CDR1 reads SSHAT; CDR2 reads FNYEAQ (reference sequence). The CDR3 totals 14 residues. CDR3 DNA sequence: TGTGCCAGCAGCTTAACACCCGGGGCCTACGAGCAGTACTTC. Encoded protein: CASSLTPGAYEQYF.

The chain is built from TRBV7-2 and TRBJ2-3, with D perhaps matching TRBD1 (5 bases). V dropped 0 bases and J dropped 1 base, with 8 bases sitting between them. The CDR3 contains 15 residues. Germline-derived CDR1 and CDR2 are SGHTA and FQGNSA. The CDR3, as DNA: TGTGCCAGCAGCTTAGCGGTGGGGCGCACAGATACGCAGTATTTT. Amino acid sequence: CASSLAVGRTDTQYF.

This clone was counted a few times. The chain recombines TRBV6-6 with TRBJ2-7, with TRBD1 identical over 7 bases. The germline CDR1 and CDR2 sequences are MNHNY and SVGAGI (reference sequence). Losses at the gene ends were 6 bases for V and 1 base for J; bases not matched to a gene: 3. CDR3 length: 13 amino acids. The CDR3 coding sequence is TGTGCCAGCAGCCGGGACAGATCCTACGAGCAGTACTTC. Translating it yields CASSRDRSYEQYF.

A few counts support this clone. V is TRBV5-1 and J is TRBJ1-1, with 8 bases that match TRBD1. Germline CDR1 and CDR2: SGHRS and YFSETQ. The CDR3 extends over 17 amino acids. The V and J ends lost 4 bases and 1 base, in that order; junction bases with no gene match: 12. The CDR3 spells CASSNHDRGSWNTEAFF. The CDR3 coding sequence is TGCGCCAGCAGCAATCACGACAGGGGTTCTTGGAACACTGAAGCTTTCTTT.

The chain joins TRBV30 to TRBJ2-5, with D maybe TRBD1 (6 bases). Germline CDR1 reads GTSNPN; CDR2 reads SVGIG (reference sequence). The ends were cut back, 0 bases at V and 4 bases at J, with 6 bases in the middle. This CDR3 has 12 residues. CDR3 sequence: CAWSVGGETQYF. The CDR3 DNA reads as TGTGCCTGGAGTGTAGGGGGAGAGACCCAGTACTTC.

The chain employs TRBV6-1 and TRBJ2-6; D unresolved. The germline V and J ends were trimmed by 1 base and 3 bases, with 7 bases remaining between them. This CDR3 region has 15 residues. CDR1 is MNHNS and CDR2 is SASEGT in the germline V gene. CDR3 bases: TGTGCCAGCAGTGAAGTAAGGAGTGGGGCCAACGTCCTGACTTTC. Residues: CASSEVRSGANVLTF.

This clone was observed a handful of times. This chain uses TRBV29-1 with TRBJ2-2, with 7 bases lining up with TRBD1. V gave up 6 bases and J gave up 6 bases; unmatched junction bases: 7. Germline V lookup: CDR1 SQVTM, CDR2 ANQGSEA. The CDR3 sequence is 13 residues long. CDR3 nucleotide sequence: TGCAGCGTAGACAGGGCCGGGCCCGGGGAGCTGTTTTTT. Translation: CSVDRAGPGELFF.

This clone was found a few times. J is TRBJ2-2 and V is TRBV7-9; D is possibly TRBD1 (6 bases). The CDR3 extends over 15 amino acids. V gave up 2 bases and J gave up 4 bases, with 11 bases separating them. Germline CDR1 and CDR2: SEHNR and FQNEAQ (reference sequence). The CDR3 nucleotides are TGTGCCAGCAGCTTAAGTGGGGGCCCCACCGGGGAGCTGTTTTTT. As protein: CASSLSGGPTGELFF.